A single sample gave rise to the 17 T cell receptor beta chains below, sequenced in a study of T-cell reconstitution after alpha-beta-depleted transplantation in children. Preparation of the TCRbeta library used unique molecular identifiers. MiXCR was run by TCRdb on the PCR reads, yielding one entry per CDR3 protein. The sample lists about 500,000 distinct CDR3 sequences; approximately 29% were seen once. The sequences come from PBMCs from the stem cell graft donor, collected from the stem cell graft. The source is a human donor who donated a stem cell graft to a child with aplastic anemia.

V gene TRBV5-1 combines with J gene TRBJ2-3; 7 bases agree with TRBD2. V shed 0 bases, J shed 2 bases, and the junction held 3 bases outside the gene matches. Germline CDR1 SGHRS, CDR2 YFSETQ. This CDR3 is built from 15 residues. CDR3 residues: CASSLAAGTTDTQYF. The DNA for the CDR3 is TGCGCCAGCAGCTTGGCAGCGGGGACCACAGATACGCAGTATTTT.

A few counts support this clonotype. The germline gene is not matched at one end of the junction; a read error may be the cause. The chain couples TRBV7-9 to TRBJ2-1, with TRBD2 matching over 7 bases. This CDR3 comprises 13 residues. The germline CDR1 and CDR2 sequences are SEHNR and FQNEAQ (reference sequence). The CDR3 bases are TGCGTGGGAGGGACGCGGGACCTCAATGAGCAGTTCTTC. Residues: CVGGTRDLNEQFF. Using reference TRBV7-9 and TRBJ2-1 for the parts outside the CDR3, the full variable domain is DTGVSQNPRHKITKRGQNVTFRCDPISEHNRLYWYRQTLGQGPEFLTYFQNEAQLEKSRLLSDRFSAERPKGSFSTLEIQRTEQGDSAMYLCVGGTRDLNEQFFGPGTRLTVL.

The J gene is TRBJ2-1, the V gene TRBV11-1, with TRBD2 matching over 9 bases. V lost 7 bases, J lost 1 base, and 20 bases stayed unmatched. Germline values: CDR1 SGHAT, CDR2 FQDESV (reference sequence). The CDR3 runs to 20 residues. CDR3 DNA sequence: TGTGCCAGCACCTCCGGACCGGGACAGATAGCGGGAGTGTCCTACAATGAGCAGTTCTTC. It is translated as CASTSGPGQIAGVSYNEQFF. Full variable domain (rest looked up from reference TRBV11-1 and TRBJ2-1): EAEVAQSPRYKITEKSQAVAFWCDPISGHATLYWYRQILGQGPELLVQFQDESVVDDSQLPKDRFSAERLKGVDSTLKIQPAELGDSAMYLCASTSGPGQIAGVSYNEQFFGPGTRLTVL.

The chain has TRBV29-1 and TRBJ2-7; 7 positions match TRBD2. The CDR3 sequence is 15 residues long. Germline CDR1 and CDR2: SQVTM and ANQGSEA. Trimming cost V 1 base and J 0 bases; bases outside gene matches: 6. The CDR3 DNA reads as TGCAGCGTTGAAGGACGGCTAGCGGACTCCTACGAGCAGTACGTC. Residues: CSVEGRLADSYEQYV.

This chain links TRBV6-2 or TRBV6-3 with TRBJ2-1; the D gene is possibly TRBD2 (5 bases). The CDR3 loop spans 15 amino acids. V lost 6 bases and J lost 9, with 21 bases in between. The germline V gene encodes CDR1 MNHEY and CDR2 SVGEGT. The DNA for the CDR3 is TGTGCCAGCAGAACGAGGAGCGGCGAGAAGGTTGAGCAGTTCTTC. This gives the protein CASRTRSGEKVEQFF.

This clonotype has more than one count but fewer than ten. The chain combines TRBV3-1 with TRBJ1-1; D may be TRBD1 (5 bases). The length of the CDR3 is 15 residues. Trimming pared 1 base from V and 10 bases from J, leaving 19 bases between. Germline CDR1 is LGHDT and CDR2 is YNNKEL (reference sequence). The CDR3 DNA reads TGTGCCAGCAGCCAAGCGATCGGGGGAGAGAGGGGAGCTTTCTTT. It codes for CASSQAIGGERGAFF.

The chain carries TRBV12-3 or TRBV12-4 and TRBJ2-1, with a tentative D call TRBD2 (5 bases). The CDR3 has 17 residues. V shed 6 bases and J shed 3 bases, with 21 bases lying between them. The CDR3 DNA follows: TGTGCCAGCAGCTACGCCCGGTCGGGGTTCGTCTACAATGAGCAGTTCTTC. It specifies CASSYARSGFVYNEQFF.

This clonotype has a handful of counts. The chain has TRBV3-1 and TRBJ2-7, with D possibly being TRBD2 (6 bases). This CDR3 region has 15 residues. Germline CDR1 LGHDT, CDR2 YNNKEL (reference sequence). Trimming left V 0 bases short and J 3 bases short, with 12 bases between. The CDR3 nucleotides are TGTGCCAGCAGCCAAGACGTCGGGAGAAACTACGAGCAGTACTTC. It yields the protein CASSQDVGRNYEQYF.

The CDR3 spells CASSRGAGVGEETQYF. The CDR3 nucleotides are TGTGCCAGCAGCCGGGGAGCGGGAGTGGGAGAAGAGACCCAGTACTTC. The V gene is TRBV6-2 or TRBV6-3, the J gene TRBJ2-5; 8 bases are a match to TRBD2. Germline CDR1 MNHEY, CDR2 SVGEGT. The CDR3 contains 16 residues. J gave up 3 bases and V 6 bases, and 12 bases lay outside the gene matches.

CDR3 amino acids: CASSGLAGALSYEQYF. In nucleotides, the CDR3 is TGTGCCAGCAGCGGACTAGCGGGAGCCCTCTCCTACGAGCAGTACTTC. This chain uses TRBV9 with TRBJ2-7; 12 nucleotides align to TRBD2. Germline CDR1 and CDR2: SGDLS and YYNGEE. This CDR3 comprises 16 residues. The junction had 4 bases not matched to a gene; V was cut back by 3 bases and J by 0 bases.

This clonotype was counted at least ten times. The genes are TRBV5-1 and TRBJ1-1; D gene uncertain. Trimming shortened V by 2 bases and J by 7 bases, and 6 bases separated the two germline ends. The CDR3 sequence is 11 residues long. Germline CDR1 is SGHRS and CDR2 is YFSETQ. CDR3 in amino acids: CASSLGIEAFF. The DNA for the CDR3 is TGCGCCAGCAGCTTAGGGATTGAAGCTTTCTTT. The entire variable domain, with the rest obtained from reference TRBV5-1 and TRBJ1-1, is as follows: KAGVTQTPRYLIKTRGQQVTLSCSPISGHRSVSWYQQTPGQGLQFLFEYFSETQRNKGNFPGRFSGRQFSNSRSEMNVSTLELGDSALYLCASSLGIEAFFGQGTRLTVV.

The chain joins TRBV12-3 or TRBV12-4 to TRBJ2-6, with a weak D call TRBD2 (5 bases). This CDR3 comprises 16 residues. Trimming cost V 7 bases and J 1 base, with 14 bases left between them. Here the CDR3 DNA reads TGTGCCAGCACCCCTATAGGGAGATCTGGGGCCAACGTCCTGACTTTC. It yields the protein CASTPIGRSGANVLTF.

This CDR3 reads CASSLAIILAGGGGEQFF. As DNA, the CDR3 is TGTGCCAGCAGTTTAGCGATTATCCTAGCGGGAGGTGGTGGTGAGCAGTTCTTC. V gene TRBV12-3 or TRBV12-4 combines with J gene TRBJ2-1; the match to TRBD2 covers 11 bases. The length of the CDR3 is 18 residues. Trimming took 0 bases from V and 9 from J; bases not matched to a gene: 13.

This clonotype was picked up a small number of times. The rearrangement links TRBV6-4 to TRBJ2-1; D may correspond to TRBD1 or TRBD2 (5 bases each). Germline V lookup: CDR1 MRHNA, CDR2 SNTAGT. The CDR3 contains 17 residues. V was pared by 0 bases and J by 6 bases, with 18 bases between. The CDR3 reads CASSDSGGPRGSNEQFF. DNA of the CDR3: TGTGCCAGCAGTGACTCGGGCGGACCCCGGGGCTCCAATGAGCAGTTCTTC.

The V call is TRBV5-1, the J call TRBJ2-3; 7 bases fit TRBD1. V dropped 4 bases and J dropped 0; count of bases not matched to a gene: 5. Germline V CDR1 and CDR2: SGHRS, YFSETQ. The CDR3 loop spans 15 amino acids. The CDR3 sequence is CASSRQGPSTDTQYF. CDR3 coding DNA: TGCGCCAGCAGCCGACAGGGCCCTAGCACAGATACGCAGTATTTT.

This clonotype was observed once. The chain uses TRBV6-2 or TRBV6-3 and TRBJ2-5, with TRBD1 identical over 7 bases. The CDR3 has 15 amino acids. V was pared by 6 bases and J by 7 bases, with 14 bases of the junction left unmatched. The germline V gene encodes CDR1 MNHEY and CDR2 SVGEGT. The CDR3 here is CASSSPTGQVGTQYF. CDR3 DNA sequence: TGTGCCAGCAGCTCCCCTACCGGACAGGTGGGGACCCAGTACTTC.

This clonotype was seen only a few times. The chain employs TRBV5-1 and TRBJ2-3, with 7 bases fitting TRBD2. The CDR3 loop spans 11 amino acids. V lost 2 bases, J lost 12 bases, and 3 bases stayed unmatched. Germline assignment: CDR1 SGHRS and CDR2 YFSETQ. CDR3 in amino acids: CASSLRDYQYF. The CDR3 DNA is TGCGCCAGCAGCTTAAGGGACTATCAGTATTTT. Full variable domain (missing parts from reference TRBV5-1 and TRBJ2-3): KAGVTQTPRYLIKTRGQQVTLSCSPISGHRSVSWYQQTPGQGLQFLFEYFSETQRNKGNFPGRFSGRQFSNSRSEMNVSTLELGDSALYLCASSLRDYQYFGPGTRLTVL.